This T cell receptor beta chain is drawn from a study of T cell responses to AZD1222 COVID-19 vaccine. Overall study: Samples with a second dose at about 4 or about 12 weeks were pooled together.

In germline, CDR1 is MNHEY, CDR2 SMNVEV (reference sequence). Trimming left V 6 bases short and J 6 bases short, with 21 bases between. The CDR3 is made up of 15 amino acids. Comments on this clone: Antigen unknown.

TCRdb's copy holds only in-frame clones and misses some; the assay was immunoSEQ multiplex PCR. Counted here are more than 100,000 clones, 80% to 90% occurring once; the ten biggest clones make up approximately 8%. Study outcomes and limitations: Unmutated regions of variants are reportedly targeted by nearly half of spike-specific TCRs. A mostly white British donor set with more females was recruited, and clonal diversity was possibly underestimated. The study identified only five or six AZD1222 recipients as seropositive at baseline.

This sequence originates from an adult in good health. The sequences come from peripheral blood, collected on day 0 of AZD1222 vaccination. The genes are TRBV27 and TRBJ2-7; D assignment may be TRBD1 or TRBD2 (6 bases each). CDR3 nucleotide sequence: TGTGCCAGCAGCGGCCGGGACGGGGGCCGTGGCGAGCAGTACTTC. Translating gives CASSGRDGGRGEQYF.